This entry lists 24 T cell receptor beta chains sequenced from one sample in a study of blood T cell repertoires in COVID-19. The protocol was immunoSEQ multiplex PCR, while the TCRdb copy is restricted to in-frame clones and leaves out a portion. This sample yields under 70,000 clones, of which around 90% are seen a single time; approximately 11% belongs to the top ten. The sequenced material came from peripheral blood. All receptors derive from a woman younger than 35 with acute or convalescent COVID-19.

The V gene is TRBV7-2, the J gene TRBJ2-1, with 13 bases lining up with TRBD2. Trimming at V came to 5 bases and at J to 0 bases, leaving 4 bases not matched to a gene. This CDR3 is built from 17 residues. The germline V gene has CDR1 SGHTA and CDR2 FQGNSA. This chain's CDR3 is CASSDRTSGGSYNEQFF. The CDR3 region has the DNA TGTGCCAGCAGCGACAGGACTAGCGGGGGCTCCTACAATGAGCAGTTCTTC.

The CDR3 loop is CASSFGGQGESPLHF. CDR3 DNA sequence: TGTGCCAGCAGTTTTGGCGGACAGGGGGAATCACCCCTCCACTTT. The chain is built from TRBV27 and TRBJ1-6; 10 bases align to TRBD1. This CDR3 region has 15 residues. Looked up from germline, CDR1 is MNHEY and CDR2 is SMNVEV (reference sequence). With V trimmed by 3 bases and J by 10 bases, 6 bases remained unmatched.

The V call is TRBV12-5, the J call TRBJ2-3, with TRBD1 matching 8 bases. The CDR3 length is 15 residues. Germline V gene data show CDR1 as LGHNT and CDR2 as FRNRAP. The V and J ends lost 6 bases and 4 bases, in that order; junction bases with no gene match: 9. CDR3 sequence reads: CASGKQGGAADTQYF. CDR3 DNA: TGTGCTAGTGGAAAACAGGGGGGCGCGGCAGATACGCAGTATTTT.

This rearrangement joins TRBV2 to TRBJ2-7; the D gene is possibly TRBD2 (7 bases). Trimming left V 8 bases short and J 4 bases short, with 18 bases between. This CDR3 has 14 amino acids. Germline V gives CDR1 SNHLY, CDR2 FYNNEI. The CDR3 sequence is CASAEGGVPYEQYF. The CDR3, as DNA: TGTGCCAGCGCAGAGGGGGGGGTTCCATACGAGCAGTACTTC.

The V gene is TRBV2, the J gene TRBJ1-2, with 7 positions matching TRBD1. The CDR3 has 14 amino acids. V shed 5 bases and J 4 bases; nucleotides not matched to a gene: 7. CDR1 is SNHLY, CDR2 FYNNEI, per germline. The CDR3 DNA reads as TGTGCCAGCAGTACGAAACAGGGGAGCTATGGCTACACCTTC. Translated, it gives CASSTKQGSYGYTF.

The V gene is TRBV19, the J gene TRBJ2-2; 10 bases match TRBD2. CDR3 size: 14 residues. After removal of 9 bases from V and 5 bases from J, the junction contained 6 bases not matched to a gene. Germline V gene lookup returns CDR1 LNHDA and CDR2 SQIVND (reference sequence). DNA for the CDR3: TGTGCCAGCAAACTAGCGGGACGTACCGGGGAGCTGTTTTTT. The encoded protein is CASKLAGRTGELFF.

The genes are TRBV28 and TRBJ2-7; 7 nucleotides align to TRBD1. Looked up from germline, CDR1 is MDHEN and CDR2 is SYDVKM. The CDR3 length is 17 residues. Trimming cost V 0 bases and J 6 bases; bases outside gene matches: 14. The CDR3 loop is CASSLCNEIGGEAEQYF. Written as DNA, the CDR3 is TGTGCCAGCAGTTTATGCAATGAAATAGGGGGCGAAGCCGAGCAGTACTTC.

This chain connects TRBV20-1 to TRBJ1-1, with a tentative D call TRBD1 (5 bases). The CDR3 contains 15 residues. V was pared by 3 bases and J by 1 base, with 15 bases between. CDR1 DFQATT and CDR2 SNEGSKA come from the germline V gene (reference sequence). CDR3 bases: TGCAGTGCTAGTGTGACAGCTGACAGGAACACTGAAGCTTTCTTT. As protein: CSASVTADRNTEAFF.

CDR3 DNA sequence: TGTGCCAGCGCCTACAATACAGGGCGGACTGAAGCTTTCTTT. It specifies CASAYNTGRTEAFF. V is TRBV6-5 and J is TRBJ1-1, with D possibly being TRBD1 (6 bases). This CDR3 spans 14 amino acids. Trimming cost V 8 bases and J 5 bases, with 18 bases left between them. Germline V gene data show CDR1 as MNHEY and CDR2 as SVGAGI.

The rearrangement links TRBV28 to TRBJ1-1; D may be TRBD1 (5 bases). Trimming took off 11 bases at V and 4 bases at J, with 17 bases between the two ends. The CDR3 extends over 13 amino acids. Germline lookup yields CDR1 MDHEN and CDR2 SYDVKM. The CDR3 coding sequence is TGTGCCGCCGATTCGGCGGGGGGCACTGAAGCTTTCTTT. Protein product: CAADSAGGTEAFF.

This clone has more than one count but fewer than ten. The chain employs TRBV20-1 and TRBJ1-4; 7 bases match TRBD1. The germline CDR1 and CDR2 sequences are DFQATT and SNEGSKA (reference sequence). The CDR3 spans 15 residues. The V gene end was trimmed by 3 bases and the J gene end by 4 bases; junction bases not matched to a gene: 8. CDR3 sequence reads: CSASPGTAFNEKLFF. In nucleotides, the CDR3 is TGCAGTGCTAGTCCCGGGACAGCCTTTAATGAAAAACTGTTTTTT.

The gene calls are TRBV5-1 and TRBJ2-3; D not certain. CDR1 is SGHRS and CDR2 is YFSETQ in the germline V gene. Trimming shortened V by 0 bases and J by 7 bases, and 12 bases separated the two germline ends. The length of the CDR3 is 14 residues. For the CDR3, the DNA is TGCGCCAGCAGCTTGGATGCGTTTTCGAATACGCAGTATTTT. This sequence encodes CASSLDAFSNTQYF.

This chain links TRBV30 with TRBJ1-1; no firm D call. CDR1 and CDR2 (germline): GTSNPN, SVGIG (reference sequence). The CDR3 has 13 residues. The V end lost 3 bases, the J end lost 0 bases, and 8 bases lay between the germline ends. CDR3 region: CAWRWQMNTEAFF. The CDR3 bases are TGTGCCTGGAGGTGGCAGATGAACACTGAAGCTTTCTTT.

This clone was recorded once. The chain employs TRBV3-1 (or the pseudogene TRBV3-2) and TRBJ2-1, with a possible D match to TRBD2 (6 bases). The germline V gene has CDR1 LGHDT and CDR2 YNNKEL (reference sequence). V gave up 2 bases and J gave up 9 bases, with 14 bases separating them. CDR3 length: 14 residues. CDR3 in DNA: TGTGCCAGCAGCCAATTTCCTAGCGAGTCTGAGCAGTTCTTC. This gives the protein CASSQFPSESEQFF.

This clone was found once. V usage is TRBV5-6 and J usage is TRBJ1-3; tentative D call: TRBD1 (5 bases). Trimming took off 1 base at V and 1 base at J, with 9 bases between the two ends. The length of the CDR3 is 15 residues. Germline V CDR1 and CDR2: SGHDT, YYEEEE. The CDR3 bases are TGTGCCAGCAGCTTGAGGGGCTCTTCTGGAAACACCATATATTTT. Encoded protein: CASSLRGSSGNTIYF.

This clone was detected once. V gene TRBV6-5 combines with J gene TRBJ2-1; 11 bases align to TRBD1. Germline V gene data show CDR1 as MNHEY and CDR2 as SVGAGI. The V gene end was trimmed by 7 bases and the J gene end by 10 bases; junction bases not matched to a gene: 6. This CDR3 contains 13 residues. CDR3 region: CASTGQGAWEQFF. In DNA form, the CDR3 reads TGTGCCAGCACCGGACAGGGGGCCTGGGAGCAGTTCTTC.

V usage is TRBV6-5 and J usage is TRBJ2-1, with 10 bases matching TRBD2. CDR3 size: 13 residues. CDR1 and CDR2 (germline): MNHEY, SVGAGI. The trim removed 5 bases at V and 5 bases at J, leaving 0 bases unmatched. The CDR3 DNA reads TGTGCCAGCAGTACTAGCGGGAACAATGAGCAGTTCTTC. Its protein product is CASSTSGNNEQFF.

The rearrangement links TRBV5-1 to TRBJ1-1, with D possibly matching TRBD1 (5 bases). Germline lookup yields CDR1 SGHRS and CDR2 YFSETQ. This CDR3 region has 14 residues. Trimming cost V 1 base and J 2 bases, with 9 bases left between them. The CDR3 here is CASSLMTDNTEAFF. DNA for the CDR3: TGCGCCAGCAGCTTGATGACAGATAACACTGAAGCTTTCTTT.

The rearrangement uses TRBV4-1 and TRBJ1-2; 8 bases are shared with TRBD1. There are 15 residues in the CDR3. V lost 3 bases to trimming and J lost 3 bases; unmatched junction nucleotides: 6. CDR1 is MGHRA and CDR2 is YSYEKL in the germline V gene. Here the CDR3 reads CASSHETGQDYGYTF. The CDR3 DNA is TGCGCCAGCAGCCATGAAACGGGACAGGACTATGGCTACACCTTC.

This chain links TRBV5-5 with TRBJ1-1; D perhaps matches TRBD1 (5 bases). The germline gives CDR1 SGHKS, CDR2 YYEKEE (reference sequence). The CDR3 is 16 amino acids. V was shortened by 4 bases and J by 4 bases, with 20 bases between the two germline ends. The CDR3: CASSPRWGLGGTEAFF. DNA for the CDR3: TGTGCCAGCAGCCCTCGGTGGGGCTTGGGTGGCACTGAAGCTTTCTTT.

The chain employs TRBV2 and TRBJ1-2; D may be TRBD1 (5 bases). The CDR3 runs 11 residues. V was cut by 6 bases and J by 3 bases, with 5 bases left in between. Germline lookup yields CDR1 SNHLY and CDR2 FYNNEI. The CDR3 nucleotides are TGTGCCAGCAGGACAGACTATGGCTACACCTTC. Amino acid sequence: CASRTDYGYTF.

The chain carries TRBV7-2 and TRBJ1-3, with a possible D match to TRBD1 (6 bases). The CDR3 extends over 15 amino acids. Deletions cut 5 bases from V and 1 base from J, with 12 bases between. Germline CDR1 is SGHTA and CDR2 is FQGNSA. In DNA, the CDR3 is TGTGCCAGCAGCCACAGAACAGGGTCTGGAAACACCATATATTTT. It is translated as CASSHRTGSGNTIYF.

This clone was seen a single time. The chain has TRBV28 and TRBJ1-1, with D hard to call. The CDR3 loop spans 14 amino acids. The V end was cut by 4 bases, the J end by 10 bases, with 19 bases between. Germline CDR1 is MDHEN and CDR2 is SYDVKM. The CDR3 spells CASSSLGSLLGAFF. CDR3 DNA: TGTGCCAGCAGTTCCCTCGGGTCCCTTCTGGGAGCTTTCTTT. Supplemented by reference TRBV28 and TRBJ1-1, the full variable domain reads DVKVTQSSRYLVKRTGEKVFLECVQDMDHENMFWYRQDPGLGLRLIYFSYDVKMKEKGDIPEGYSVSREKKERFSLILESASTNQTSMYLCASSSLGSLLGAFFGQGTRLTVV.

A single count supports this clone. V gene TRBV5-1 combines with J gene TRBJ2-7; a possible D gene is TRBD2 (5 bases). In germline, CDR1 is SGHRS, CDR2 YFSETQ. V lost 2 bases and J 2 bases, leaving 11 bases between the germline ends. This CDR3 comprises 14 residues. Here the CDR3 reads CASSFSAATYEQYF. Written as DNA, the CDR3 is TGCGCCAGCAGCTTTTCAGCGGCCACCTACGAGCAGTACTTC.